The TCR beta chain described here comes from a study of CD8 T cells in Susac syndrome. Bulk CD8+ and CD4+ cells came from magnetic negative isolation; CD8+ TEMRA by FACS. RNA, at about 0.45 to 1 ug, was reverse transcribed with random hexamers. Coverage of TCR beta CDR3 amplification by immunoSEQ multiplex PCR extended to 54 Vbeta and 13 Jbeta. TCRdb fed the immunoSEQ multiplex PCR reads into MiXCR, producing one record per CDR3 protein. The sample includes 200,000 to 250,000 distinct CDR3 sequences, approximately 92% of them seen just once. The origin of this receptor is a human donor with multiple sclerosis. The sequencing sample was made of CD4+ T cells from PBMCs.

In DNA form, the CDR3 reads TGTGCCAGCAGGCTCACTACAGGGGTCCCTGAAGCTTTCTTT. Encoded protein: CASRLTTGVPEAFF. The chain recombines TRBV12-3 or TRBV12-4 with TRBJ1-1, with 7 bases matching TRBD1. V shed 6 bases and J 6 bases; nucleotides not matched to a gene: 10. The CDR3 runs to 14 residues.